These 29 T cell receptor beta chains share one sample of origin, sequenced in a study of OX40 agonist ivuxolimab in advanced cancers. Sequencing was performed with immunoSEQ multiplex PCR; in TCRdb, only in-frame clones are kept and a portion is missing. The sample comprises about 13,000 clones, 65% to 70% of which are singletons, and under 30% rests with the top ten. The starting material was CD4+ or CD8+ T cells sorted from blood, obtained in a trial of the OX40 agonist ivuxolimab. These receptors originate from an adult with an advanced solid tumor such as melanoma, head and neck, liver or kidney cancer.

The V call is TRBV28, the J call TRBJ2-3, with 8 nucleotides matching TRBD1. CDR1 MDHEN and CDR2 SYDVKM come from the germline V gene. This CDR3 is 15 amino acids long. J gave up 1 base and V 3 bases, and 3 bases lay outside the gene matches. The CDR3 loop is CASSFSTGGTDTQYF. CDR3 sequence (DNA): TGTGCCAGCAGTTTTTCGACAGGGGGCACAGATACGCAGTATTTT. Full variable domain (rest looked up from reference TRBV28 and TRBJ2-3): DVKVTQSSRYLVKRTGEKVFLECVQDMDHENMFWYRQDPGLGLRLIYFSYDVKMKEKGDIPEGYSVSREKKERFSLILESASTNQTSMYLCASSFSTGGTDTQYFGPGTRLTVL.

This clone was seen a handful of times. V and J are TRBV7-9 and TRBJ1-5, with D hard to call. V was shortened by 1 base and J by 6 bases, with 4 bases between the two germline ends. The CDR3 length is 12 residues. CDR1 and CDR2 from the germline V gene are SEHNR and FQNEAQ (reference sequence). The CDR3 bases are TGTGCCAGCAGCTTAGGGACTCAGCCCCAGCATTTT. Translated, it gives CASSLGTQPQHF.

The chain uses TRBV4-1 and TRBJ2-1, with 8 nucleotides matching TRBD2. This CDR3 comprises 18 residues. Germline V lookup: CDR1 MGHRA, CDR2 YSYEKL. Germline trimming cut 0 bases from V and 4 bases from J; bases unmatched to any gene: 11. The CDR3: CASSQDAAASGLYNEQFF. CDR3 nucleotides: TGCGCCAGCAGCCAAGATGCGGCTGCTAGCGGGTTATACAATGAGCAGTTCTTC.

The rearrangement joins TRBV6-5 to TRBJ2-6; no definite D call. CDR1 is MNHEY, CDR2 SVGAGI, per germline. The ends were cut back, 0 bases at V and 2 bases at J, with 5 bases in the middle. The CDR3 runs 15 residues. Written as DNA, the CDR3 is TGTGCCAGCAGTTACTCCCAGGCTGGGGCCAACGTCCTGACTTTC. It encodes CASSYSQAGANVLTF.

The chain couples TRBV12-5 to TRBJ2-3; no clear D gene. CDR1 and CDR2 (germline): LGHNT, FRNRAP. This CDR3 region has 12 residues. V lost 3 bases and J 0 bases, leaving 1 base between the germline ends. Here the CDR3 DNA reads TGTGCTAGTGGTTTTAGCACAGATACGCAGTATTTT. Translation gives CASGFSTDTQYF.

This clone showed up just a few times. The V and J genes are TRBV27 and TRBJ2-7; 7 bases fit TRBD2. This CDR3 spans 14 amino acids. With V trimmed by 4 bases and J by 3 bases, 6 bases remained unmatched. The germline V gene encodes CDR1 MNHEY and CDR2 SMNVEV (reference sequence). Written as DNA, the CDR3 is TGTGCCAGCAGTTGGGGGGAGGGGAGCTACGAGCAGTACTTC. Its translation is CASSWGEGSYEQYF.

The J gene is TRBJ2-7, the V gene TRBV6-1, with D perhaps assigned TRBD1 or TRBD2 (6 bases each). Germline lookup yields CDR1 MNHNS and CDR2 SASEGT. The CDR3 runs 11 residues. Trimming pared 7 bases from V and 6 bases from J, leaving 10 bases between. CDR3 DNA sequence: TGTGCCAGCACCGGGGGCCTCGAGCAGTACTTC. This sequence encodes CASTGGLEQYF.

Of note for this clone: Given a far larger clone just one base away, this is likely a sequencing read error. The same CDR3 can be traced to other DNA sequences in this sample. This sequence joins TRBV11-2 and TRBJ2-3; no clear D gene. This CDR3 comprises 16 residues. V lost 5 bases and J 0 bases, leaving 15 bases between the germline ends. From germline, CDR1 is SGHAT and CDR2 FQNNGV. CDR3 protein: CASSQGIDSSTDTQYF. The CDR3 nucleotides read TGTGCCAGCAGCCAAGGGATCGACTCTAGCACAGATACGCAGTATTTT. Full variable domain (missing parts from reference TRBV11-2 and TRBJ2-3): EAGVAQSPRYKIIEKRQSVAFWCNPISGHATLYWYQQILGQGPKLLIQFQNNGVVDDSQLPKDRFSAERLKGVDSTLKIQPAKLEDSAVYLCASSQGIDSSTDTQYFGPGTRLTVL.

The rearrangement uses TRBV9 and TRBJ2-7; 9 bases match TRBD1. CDR1 and CDR2 from the germline V gene are SGDLS and YYNGEE. This CDR3 is built from 13 residues. The ends lost 3 bases at V and 3 bases at J; junction bases unmatched: 1. The CDR3 protein is CASSGQGDYEQYF. CDR3 DNA: TGTGCCAGCAGCGGACAGGGGGACTACGAGCAGTACTTC.

CDR3 sequence (DNA): TGCGCCAGCAGCTACACCTCCACACTCGAAGCTTTCTTT. It codes for CASSYTSTLEAFF. V is TRBV5-1 and J is TRBJ1-1; D gene ambiguous. Germline V gene data show CDR1 as SGHRS and CDR2 as YFSETQ. CDR3 length equals 13 residues. V was trimmed by 3 bases and J by 8 bases, leaving 14 bases between them.

This chain links TRBV6-6 with TRBJ2-1, with no clear D. Germline V CDR1 and CDR2: MNHNY, SVGAGI (reference sequence). The CDR3 length is 16 residues. Trimming took off 2 bases at V and 0 bases at J, with 11 bases between the two ends. CDR3 protein: CASSYGVSSSYNEQFF. The CDR3 bases are TGTGCCAGCAGTTACGGGGTCTCGAGCTCCTACAATGAGCAGTTCTTC.

The chain uses TRBV6-1 and TRBJ1-2, with 10 bases lining up with TRBD1. Germline V lookup: CDR1 MNHNS, CDR2 SASEGT. V gave up 2 bases and J gave up 4 bases; unmatched junction bases: 13. The CDR3 runs 18 residues. CDR3 sequence reads: CASSERYPRQGASYGYTF. The CDR3 DNA is TGTGCCAGCAGTGAAAGGTATCCCAGACAGGGGGCATCCTATGGCTACACCTTC.

By sample fraction, this clone is medium-sized. The same CDR3 also results from other DNA sequences found in this sample. The rearrangement joins TRBV6-5 to TRBJ1-1; the match to TRBD1 covers 8 bases. The CDR3 is made up of 15 amino acids. The germline V gene has CDR1 MNHEY and CDR2 SVGAGI. The junction had 7 bases not matched to a gene; V was cut back by 2 bases and J by 5 bases. The CDR3 DNA sequence: TGTGCCAGCAGTTACACCGGGACAGGTGGGACTGAAGCTTTCTTT. Its translation: CASSYTGTGGTEAFF.

The rearrangement uses TRBV11-2 and TRBJ2-1; TRBD1 agrees at 8 bases. After removal of 5 bases from V and 4 bases from J, the junction contained 13 bases not matched to a gene. This CDR3 is built from 17 residues. The germline V gene encodes CDR1 SGHAT and CDR2 FQNNGV. The CDR3 region has the DNA TGTGCCAGCAGCCGCGGCCTCGCGACAGGGGTATACAATGAGCAGTTCTTC. This sequence encodes CASSRGLATGVYNEQFF.

This clone was seen once. V is TRBV4-1 and J is TRBJ2-5; D may be TRBD1 (6 bases). The CDR3 consists of 16 residues. The germline gives CDR1 MGHRA, CDR2 YSYEKL. Trimming took off 1 base at V and 0 bases at J, with 12 bases between the two ends. The CDR3 region has the DNA TGCGCCAGCAGCCAAGCGTCAGGGGCTTACCAAGAGACCCAGTACTTC. The encoded protein is CASSQASGAYQETQYF.

This clone is labeled medium-sized. This specimen includes other DNA sequences encoding the same CDR3. The chain recombines TRBV5-1 with TRBJ2-6; D not resolved. Germline values: CDR1 SGHRS, CDR2 YFSETQ. This CDR3 has 15 amino acids. Trimming took 5 bases from V and 1 from J, leaving 10 bases between them. The CDR3 sequence is CASRQQASGANVLTF. In DNA, the CDR3 is TGCGCCAGCAGACAGCAGGCTTCTGGGGCCAACGTCCTGACTTTC.

This clone has just one count. V usage is TRBV4-3 and J usage is TRBJ1-6, with a weak D call TRBD1 (6 bases). V lost 3 bases, J lost 9 bases, and 9 bases lay in between. CDR1 and CDR2 (germline): LGHNA, YSLEER. The CDR3 is made up of 13 amino acids. CDR3 in amino acids: CASSHTGSSPLHF. The CDR3 bases are TGCGCCAGCAGCCACACAGGGAGTTCACCCCTCCACTTT.

This chain connects TRBV4-3 to TRBJ2-7; the match to TRBD2 covers 14 bases. The germline gives CDR1 LGHNA, CDR2 YSLEER. The junction had 4 bases not matched to a gene; V was cut back by 4 bases and J by 5 bases. This CDR3 comprises 15 residues. The CDR3 nucleotides read TGCGCCAGCAGCCTCTCGGGACTAGCGGGAGACGAGCAGTACTTC. Its translation: CASSLSGLAGDEQYF.

The chain employs TRBV19 and TRBJ2-1; 10 nucleotides agree with TRBD2. Germline values: CDR1 LNHDA, CDR2 SQIVND (reference sequence). V shed 8 bases, J shed 9 bases, and the junction held 16 bases outside the gene matches. This CDR3 region has 16 residues. Written as DNA, the CDR3 is TGTGCCAGTGGCTTGGGGACTAGCGTATCAGAGGGTGAGCAGTTCTTC. The encoded protein is CASGLGTSVSEGEQFF. Looking up the rest from reference TRBV19 and TRBJ2-1 gives the full variable domain: DGGITQSPKYLFRKEGQNVTLSCEQNLNHDAMYWYRQDPGQGLRLIYYSQIVNDFQKGDIAEGYSVSREKKESFPLTVTSAQKNPTAFYLCASGLGTSVSEGEQFFGPGTRLTVL.

With regard to this clone: The junction differs from germline at one of its ends, possibly a read error. The chain combines TRBV25-1 with TRBJ2-1, with TRBD1 matching over 7 bases. The CDR3 is 13 residues long. Germline lookup yields CDR1 MGHDK and CDR2 SYGVNS. DNA of the CDR3: TGTGTCAGCAGTGACTGGACAGGCACTGAGCAGTTCTTC. It yields the protein CVSSDWTGTEQFF.

The J gene is TRBJ2-7, the V gene TRBV11-3; D remains ambiguous. This CDR3 region has 13 residues. Per the germline V gene, CDR1 is SGHNT and CDR2 is YENEEA. V was clipped by 3 bases and J by 2 bases, with 8 bases between them. CDR3 nucleotide sequence: TGTGCCAGCAGCTTTAACCCGACCTACGAGCAGTACTTC. It translates to CASSFNPTYEQYF.

This clone counts as medium-sized. This chain joins TRBV7-9 and TRBJ1-1; maybe TRBD1 (6 bases). Trimming cost V 5 bases and J 7 bases, with 17 bases left between them. In germline, CDR1 is SEHNR, CDR2 FQNEAQ (reference sequence). The CDR3 has 14 residues. CDR3 DNA: TGTGCCAGCAGCCTCGGGGGGACACCAAGTGAAGCTTTCTTT. It specifies CASSLGGTPSEAFF.

This rearrangement joins TRBV27 to TRBJ2-5; perhaps TRBD2 as D (5 bases). The germline CDR1 and CDR2 sequences are MNHEY and SMNVEV (reference sequence). The V gene lost 6 bases and the J gene lost 1 base, with 6 bases spanning the gap. This CDR3 region has 12 residues. The CDR3 nucleotides read TGTGCCAGCAGAGAGGGCCAAGAGACCCAGTACTTC. Translation gives CASREGQETQYF.

The chain carries TRBV27 and TRBJ2-1; the D call may be TRBD1 or TRBD2 (5 bases each). Trimming pared 2 bases from V and 3 bases from J, leaving 8 bases between. Germline V gives CDR1 MNHEY, CDR2 SMNVEV (reference sequence). This CDR3 is 14 amino acids long. This CDR3 is CASSLQGDYNEQFF. CDR3 sequence (DNA): TGTGCCAGCAGTTTACAGGGAGACTACAATGAGCAGTTCTTC.

V is TRBV6-5 and J is TRBJ2-3; D not resolved. Per germline, CDR1 MNHEY and CDR2 SVGAGI. Between the trimmed V and J ends, which lost 2 bases and 6 bases, there was a span of 6 bases. The CDR3 sequence is 12 residues long. Here the CDR3 reads CASSYMGDTQYF. The CDR3 DNA reads TGTGCCAGCAGTTACATGGGGGATACGCAGTATTTT.

This chain uses TRBV7-6 with TRBJ2-3, with 12 bases identical to TRBD2. V was clipped by 5 bases and J by 2 bases; unmatched bases: 8. There are 17 residues in the CDR3. In germline, CDR1 is SGHVS, CDR2 FNYEAQ. The CDR3 spells CASSPGLAGPFTDTQYF. CDR3 DNA sequence: TGTGCCAGCAGCCCTGGACTAGCGGGACCGTTCACAGATACGCAGTATTTT.

This clone has a handful of counts. The CDR3: CASSLEHRQTTNEKLFF. CDR3 nucleotide sequence: TGTGCCAGCAGCTTAGAACACAGACAAACAACTAATGAAAAACTGTTTTTT. The genes are TRBV7-9 and TRBJ1-4, with D unresolved. Trimming removed 1 base from V and 0 bases from J, with 12 bases in between. The CDR3 has 17 amino acids. Germline V gene lookup returns CDR1 SEHNR and CDR2 FQNEAQ (reference sequence).

The gene calls are TRBV28 and TRBJ2-2; TRBD2 matches 14 bases. With V trimmed by 5 bases and J by 3 bases, 5 bases remained unmatched. The CDR3 totals 17 residues. The germline V gene encodes CDR1 MDHEN and CDR2 SYDVKM. CDR3 coding DNA: TGTGCCAGCAGTCGAGAGACTAGCGGGAGGGACACCGGGGAGCTGTTTTTT. Its protein is CASSRETSGRDTGELFF.

The chain recombines TRBV5-8 with TRBJ2-7; the D gene could be TRBD1 or TRBD2 (5 bases each). Germline V gene data show CDR1 as SGHTS and CDR2 as YDEGEE. The CDR3 consists of 14 residues. Trimming took 0 bases from V and 4 from J, leaving 11 bases between them. The CDR3 here is CASSLGDLGYEQYF. DNA for the CDR3: TGTGCCAGCAGCTTGGGGGACCTGGGATACGAGCAGTACTTC.